This entry features one T cell receptor (beta chain) sequence. The antigen this receptor binds is unknown. Per-nucleotide qualities are absent, and no much larger clonotype sits a single base away. Whole blood was collected in K2EDTA tubes by collaborating institutions according to the institutions' own protocols. For TCRbeta analysis, collaborators shipped samples as frozen whole blood, isolated PBMCs, or DNA extracted from either of those sample types. TCRbeta CDR3 regions were amplified from genomic DNA by means of the immunoSEQ Assay, a bias-controlled multiplex PCR. The study's own analysis went as follows. The number of nucleated cells in each sample was estimated from the amplification of reference gene primers within the assay. To quantify the absolute abundance of each unique TCRbeta CDR3 rearrangement, sequence reads were collapsed and filtered. For each sample, productive Simpson clonality was calculated as the square root of Simpson's diversity index across productive rearrangements. As stored in TCRdb, this immuneACCESS dataset retains in-frame rearrangements with V and J assigned. A fraction of the clones does not appear; measured against another copy, unresolved V genes explain less than half of the discrepancy, and the remainder lacks a known reason. The V and J calls and the clone size are those of that table, but D and trimming were determined from the DNA. Across this sample there are 250,000 to 300,000 clones, with about 80% seen only once. The ten largest clones represent around 3.4% of the sample.

These data originate in a study of blood T cell repertoires in COVID-19 (dated by TCRdb to about 2020). Concerning the study at large: The collaborator samples originated in the United States, Italy and Spain and spanned the acute and convalescent phases of COVID-19. The material from the prospective study consisted of cDNA or gDNA derived from T cells, B-cell-depleted T cells, or PBMCs. Where HLA class I and class II types were available, the types were taken from metadata supplied by the sample provider, not from assay-based typing. A de-identified subject ID, COVID-19 status, age in years and sex were almost always included in the sample metadata. The samples were drawn from the first 160 participants of the ongoing ImmuneRACE study and from over a thousand subjects provided by 6 global collaborators. The repertoires were released in a freely available public database intended as a resource for research on the immune response to SARS-CoV-2. Subjects who had been exposed to COVID-19, were actively infected with it, or had recovered from it provided the deeply sampled blood TCRbeta repertoires that made up the dataset.

Here is what the overall study found, with its caveats: The quantity of clinical and demographic metadata differed by source and by participant and was supplied without curation.

This sequence was found in a woman older than 75 with acute or convalescent COVID-19. The specimen sequenced was peripheral blood.

The nucleotide sequence reads TGTGCCAGCAGCCTGAGGACAGGTAAAGACTCTGGAAACACCATATATTTT. This encodes CASSLRTGKDSGNTIYF. The chain is made from TRBV3-1 (or the pseudogene TRBV3-2) and TRBJ1-3, and TRBD1 matches 7 of the central bases. The CDR3 spans 17 residues, from the cysteine through the phenylalanine. The sequence is cut down to CDR3 DNA, 51 bases in frame from base 1. Sequences LGHDT (CDR1) and YNNKEL (CDR2) are obtained from the germline V gene (reference sequence). V loses 4 bases at its end and J loses 0 bases; junction bases beyond the gene matches: 9.